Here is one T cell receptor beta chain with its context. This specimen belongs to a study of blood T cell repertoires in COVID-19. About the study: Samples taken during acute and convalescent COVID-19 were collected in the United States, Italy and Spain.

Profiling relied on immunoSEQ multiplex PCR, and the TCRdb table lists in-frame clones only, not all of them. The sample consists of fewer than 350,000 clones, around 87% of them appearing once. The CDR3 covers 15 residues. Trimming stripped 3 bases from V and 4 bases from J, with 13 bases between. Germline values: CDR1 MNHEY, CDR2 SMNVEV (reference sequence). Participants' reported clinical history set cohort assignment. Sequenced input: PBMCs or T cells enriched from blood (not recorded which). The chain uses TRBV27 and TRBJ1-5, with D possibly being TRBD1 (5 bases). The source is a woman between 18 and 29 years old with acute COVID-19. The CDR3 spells CASSFQGARNQPQHF. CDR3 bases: TGTGCCAGCAGTTTCCAGGGTGCGAGAAATCAGCCCCAGCATTTT.